Listed below are T cell receptor beta chains from one sample, sequenced in a study of cytomegalovirus exposure and HLA in healthy donors. Produced via immunoSEQ multiplex PCR; TCRdb's table is partial and in-frame only. The data show roughly 50,000 clones, 80% to 95% seen once. The sequenced material came from PBMCs. These receptors were obtained from a man aged 18 to 30 in good health and CMV-seronegative. The CDR3 runs from the conserved cysteine through the conserved F or W. Size tells how often a clone was seen (once, few, many) or the class of an expanded clone, and some rows leave it out.

cdr3_length clone_size v_call cdr3_aa
14 NA TRBV9 CASSVGGATNEQFF
14 NA TRBV2 CASRRGTASYEQYF
14 NA TRBV27 CASSTGTYDYGYTF
17 NA TRBV5-8 CASSHARARRISDTQYF
16 NA TRBV27 CASSLVRVRETNEQFF
18 NA TRBV4-1 CASSQDNSVSRVLETQYF
14 few TRBV28 CASSPSGLANIQYF
17 NA TRBV4-1 CASSQGAVAGPRNTQYF
12 NA TRBV28 CASSGGGETQYF
17 once TRBV4-1 CASSQDDTSGSYNEQFF
12 NA TRBV6-6 CASSFSNQPQHF
17 NA TRBV10-1 CASSRLAAEESTDTQYF
17 NA TRBV4-1 CASSQDRAGEVPDTQYF
14 NA TRBV28 CASRRLAEDYEQYF
14 NA TRBV19 CASSIPGGMYEQYF
14 NA TRBV5-1 CASSLASGKVEAFF
15 NA TRBV28 CASSRRGSPNEKLFF
14 NA TRBV7-3 CASSTGQGTDTQYF
14 NA TRBV28 CASFTGGRNQPQHF
13 NA TRBV21-1 CASSRAGAYEQYF
14 NA TRBV30 CAWSGMGGGQPQHF
15 NA TRBV7-2 CASSLGGVGGDEQYF
15 once TRBV11-2 CASSGGQGGDNEQFF
13 NA TRBV5-5 CASSQDTGETQYF